This T cell receptor beta chain was found in a study of T cell repertoires in cytomegalovirus infection. CDR3 size: 13 residues. Germline values: CDR1 DFQATT, CDR2 SNEGSKA (reference sequence). With 5 bases clipped from V and 1 base from J, the junction kept 4 bases outside the gene matches. TCRdb reprocessed the reads via MiXCR and lists one record per CDR3 protein. The data show about 230,000 distinct CDR3 sequences, approximately 7% seen once. This clonotype was recorded many times. Its specificity is not known. Notes on the study in general: Identification of carriers of CMV plus the relevant HLA was performed using cumulative public TCR beta family frequency.

Sequenced input: PBMCs. The gene calls are TRBV20-1 and TRBJ2-5; 7 nucleotides agree with TRBD2. This receptor was identified in a human donor in good health (CMV status not recorded). Some clones in this sample may be carry-over from other donors' samples. CDR3 in DNA: TGCAGTGCTGTCGGACTAGGCCAAGAGACCCAGTACTTC. Translating it yields CSAVGLGQETQYF.